The 23 T cell receptor beta chains in this list originate from one sample, sequenced in a study of control samples from healthy donors and cancer patients. Data came from immunoSEQ multiplex PCR; TCRdb stores just in-frame clones and leaves some out. The data contain about 180,000 clones, approximately 92% of them singletons. Sequenced input: blood. These TCRs come from a man younger than 45 in good health.

The sample holds a few counts of this clone. The chain uses TRBV20-1 and TRBJ1-5; perhaps TRBD1 as D (5 bases). Looked up from germline, CDR1 is DFQATT and CDR2 is SNEGSKA (reference sequence). V dropped 4 bases and J dropped 6 bases, with 13 bases sitting between them. CDR3 length: 13 residues. This CDR3 is CSATEGPGQPQHF. The DNA of the CDR3 is TGCAGTGCTACTGAGGGGCCGGGTCAGCCCCAGCATTTT.

Regarding this clone: Other DNA sequences from this sample encode an identical CDR3 as well. The V gene is TRBV11-2, the J gene TRBJ2-5, with D uncertain. V shed 1 base and J shed 1 base, with 4 bases lying between them. The germline CDR1 and CDR2 sequences are SGHAT and FQNNGV. The length of the CDR3 is 13 residues. DNA for the CDR3: TGTGCCAGCAGCTTAGGGGTCCAAGAGACCCAGTACTTC. This encodes CASSLGVQETQYF. The whole variable domain, filled in from reference TRBV11-2 and TRBJ2-5, reads EAGVAQSPRYKIIEKRQSVAFWCNPISGHATLYWYQQILGQGPKLLIQFQNNGVVDDSQLPKDRFSAERLKGVDSTLKIQPAKLEDSAVYLCASSLGVQETQYFGPGTRLLVL.

This clone has only one observation. This sequence joins TRBV2 and TRBJ2-4; D is ambiguous. CDR3 size: 14 residues. Between the trimmed V and J ends, which lost 7 bases and 0 bases, there was a span of 10 bases. Germline V gives CDR1 SNHLY, CDR2 FYNNEI. The CDR3 DNA follows: TGTGCCAGCAACGAAAGGGAAGCCAAAAACATTCAGTACTTC. As protein: CASNEREAKNIQYF.

DNA for the CDR3: TGTGCCAGCAGCCCCTTCACTAGCGGGAGGGCCGTTGAGCAGTTCTTC. Translating it yields CASSPFTSGRAVEQFF. V and J are TRBV5-5 and TRBJ2-1; 13 positions agree with TRBD2. This CDR3 comprises 16 residues. Germline loops: CDR1 SGHKS, CDR2 YYEKEE (reference sequence). V trimming: 4 bases; J trimming: 9 bases; junction bases outside the gene matches: 10.

This clone was counted once. J is TRBJ1-5 and V is TRBV28; TRBD1 agrees at 7 bases. Germline V gives CDR1 MDHEN, CDR2 SYDVKM. The J segment lost 7 bases and the V segment lost 5 bases, leaving 11 bases of the junction unmatched. The CDR3 has 15 residues. The CDR3 here is CASSRRGGSAQPQHF. The CDR3 DNA reads as TGTGCCAGCAGTCGAAGAGGGGGCTCTGCCCAGCCCCAGCATTTT.

This clone occurred a few times. The chain carries TRBV10-3 and TRBJ2-7; 7 bases are shared with TRBD2. The CDR3 extends over 13 amino acids. J lost 7 bases, V lost 6 bases, and 9 bases had no gene match. Per germline, CDR1 ENHRY and CDR2 SYGVKD. The chain's CDR3 is CAISRDVGGEQYF. CDR3 DNA: TGTGCCATCAGCCGGGACGTCGGGGGGGAGCAGTACTTC.

The chain combines TRBV10-3 with TRBJ1-1, with D perhaps matching TRBD1 (6 bases). The germline V gene has CDR1 ENHRY and CDR2 SYGVKD. Deletions cut 6 bases from V and 2 bases from J, with 10 bases between. The CDR3 contains 13 residues. This chain's CDR3 is CAIRGGLNTEAFF. The CDR3 coding sequence is TGTGCCATCAGGGGGGGGCTTAACACTGAAGCTTTCTTT.

The CDR3 region is CASSIHRGLRTEAFF. CDR3 in DNA: TGTGCCAGTAGTATCCACAGGGGATTGAGGACTGAAGCTTTCTTT. The chain combines TRBV19 with TRBJ1-1; 7 bases map to TRBD1. V shed 3 bases, J shed 5 bases, and the junction held 9 bases outside the gene matches. Germline values: CDR1 LNHDA, CDR2 SQIVND (reference sequence). CDR3 length: 15 residues.

V and J are TRBV6-2 or TRBV6-3 and TRBJ1-4; D is unresolved. This CDR3 has 16 amino acids. Trimming stripped 0 bases from V and 5 bases from J, with 13 bases between. Germline assignment: CDR1 MNHEY and CDR2 SVGEGT. As DNA, the CDR3 is TGTGCCAGCAGTTACTCGAGTTCTGGATCAAATGAAAAACTGTTTTTT. The encoded protein is CASSYSSSGSNEKLFF.

This chain connects TRBV6-5 to TRBJ2-1, with no clear D. The CDR3 length is 11 residues. Germline CDR1 MNHEY, CDR2 SVGAGI. Trimming pared 9 bases from V and 9 bases from J, leaving 12 bases between. The CDR3 spells CASLAVSEQFF. CDR3 nucleotide sequence: TGTGCCAGTCTCGCAGTCTCTGAGCAGTTCTTC.

The chain uses TRBV7-2 and TRBJ2-3; perhaps TRBD1 as D (6 bases). The V end lost 4 bases, the J end lost 0 bases, and 8 bases lay between the germline ends. CDR3 size: 14 residues. Germline-derived CDR1 and CDR2 are SGHTA and FQGNSA. This CDR3 is CASSSGQSTDTQYF. The CDR3 nucleotides read TGTGCCAGCAGCTCCGGACAGAGCACAGATACGCAGTATTTT.

The gene calls are TRBV7-8 and TRBJ2-3; D ambiguous. Trimming cost V 2 bases and J 1 base, with 13 bases left between them. The CDR3 has 16 residues. Germline V gene lookup returns CDR1 SGHVS and CDR2 FQNEAQ. The CDR3 nucleotides read TGTGCCAGCAGCTTACTGGGTGGGATTCGCACAGATACGCAGTATTTT. Residues: CASSLLGGIRTDTQYF.

The genes are TRBV2 and TRBJ1-3; D remains ambiguous. Germline CDR1 and CDR2: SNHLY and FYNNEI. Trimming left V 0 bases short and J 0 bases short, with 9 bases between. This CDR3 is built from 16 residues. The CDR3 here is CASSEAPTFSGNTIYF. The CDR3 nucleotides are TGTGCCAGCAGTGAAGCGCCTACTTTCTCTGGAAACACCATATATTTT.

The chain has TRBV7-2 and TRBJ2-7; 9 nucleotides agree with TRBD2. The J segment lost 2 bases and the V segment lost 1 base, leaving 6 bases of the junction unmatched. Germline CDR1 and CDR2: SGHTA and FQGNSA. This CDR3 has 16 residues. The CDR3 sequence: CASSLVSSGAAYEQYF. The CDR3 coding sequence is TGTGCCAGCAGCTTAGTTTCTAGCGGGGCGGCCTACGAGCAGTACTTC.

The V gene is TRBV19, the J gene TRBJ1-1, with 11 bases that match TRBD1. V was pared by 5 bases and J by 5 bases, with 10 bases of the junction left unmatched. The length of the CDR3 is 16 residues. The germline V gene has CDR1 LNHDA and CDR2 SQIVND (reference sequence). The CDR3 loop reads CASSERTGGVGTEAFF. The CDR3 nucleotides are TGTGCCAGTAGTGAAAGGACAGGGGGCGTAGGAACTGAAGCTTTCTTT.

The chain employs TRBV6-5 and TRBJ2-7, with D possibly called TRBD1 or TRBD2 (5 bases each). The CDR3 is 12 amino acids. Germline loops: CDR1 MNHEY, CDR2 SVGAGI. Trimming pared 6 bases from V and 12 bases from J, leaving 18 bases between. The CDR3 DNA is TGTGCCAGCAGGTCCGGAACAGCCGGGGCGTACTTC. Translating it yields CASRSGTAGAYF.

The chain joins TRBV6-2 or TRBV6-3 to TRBJ1-2; 7 bases line up with TRBD1. From germline, CDR1 is MNHEY and CDR2 SVGEGT. With 2 bases clipped from V and 6 bases from J, the junction kept 9 bases outside the gene matches. The CDR3 length is 15 residues. The CDR3 region is CASSYTPTTGHGYTF. CDR3 in DNA: TGTGCCAGCAGTTACACCCCCACGACAGGGCATGGCTACACCTTC.

This chain links TRBV2 with TRBJ1-5, with 7 bases matching TRBD1. CDR1 is SNHLY and CDR2 is FYNNEI in the germline V gene. This CDR3 contains 14 residues. Trimming at V came to 8 bases and at J to 0 bases, leaving 4 bases not matched to a gene. DNA of the CDR3: TGTGCCAGCGGACAGGCATATAGCAATCAGCCCCAGCATTTT. It is translated as CASGQAYSNQPQHF.

The V call is TRBV9, the J call TRBJ1-3; D remains unclear. Per the germline V gene, CDR1 is SGDLS and CDR2 is YYNGEE. The V gene lost 0 bases and the J gene lost 3 bases, with 13 bases spanning the gap. This CDR3 comprises 16 residues. CDR3 DNA sequence: TGTGCCAGCAGCGTAGTACCGTTAGAGCGTGGAAACACCATATATTTT. Amino acids: CASSVVPLERGNTIYF.

This sequence joins TRBV9 and TRBJ2-7; 9 bases map to TRBD1. The CDR3 totals 16 residues. The germline CDR1 and CDR2 sequences are SGDLS and YYNGEE. Losses at the gene ends were 7 bases for V and 2 bases for J; bases not matched to a gene: 13. CDR3 sequence reads: CASYWIPGQGTYEQYF. In DNA form, the CDR3 reads TGTGCCAGCTACTGGATTCCGGGACAGGGAACCTACGAGCAGTACTTC. Together with reference TRBV9 and TRBJ2-7, the CDR3 gives the full variable domain: DSGVTQTPKHLITATGQRVTLRCSPRSGDLSVYWYQQSLDQGLQFLIQYYNGEERAKGNILERFSAQQFPDLHSELNLSSLELGDSALYFCASYWIPGQGTYEQYFGPGTRLTVT.

The chain employs TRBV28 and TRBJ2-7; the D gene is possibly TRBD2 (6 bases). Looked up from germline, CDR1 is MDHEN and CDR2 is SYDVKM. The CDR3 spans 14 residues. Trimming removed 6 bases from V and 2 bases from J, with 14 bases in between. This CDR3 is CASSRSGPTYEQYF. As DNA, the CDR3 is TGTGCCAGCAGCCGCAGCGGGCCGACCTACGAGCAGTACTTC. The whole variable domain, filled in from reference TRBV28 and TRBJ2-7, reads DVKVTQSSRYLVKRTGEKVFLECVQDMDHENMFWYRQDPGLGLRLIYFSYDVKMKEKGDIPEGYSVSREKKERFSLILESASTNQTSMYLCASSRSGPTYEQYFGPGTRLTVT.

This clone was detected once. Other DNA sequences in the sample encode the same CDR3. This sequence joins TRBV19 and TRBJ2-7; D gene ambiguous. This CDR3 has 13 residues. V dropped 5 bases and J dropped 4 bases, with 12 bases sitting between them. From germline, CDR1 is LNHDA and CDR2 SQIVND (reference sequence). This CDR3 is CASSPGPSYEQYF. CDR3 sequence (DNA): TGTGCCAGTAGTCCCGGGCCCAGTTACGAGCAGTACTTC.

This rearrangement joins TRBV5-3 to TRBJ2-5; D is unresolved. TRBV5-3 is assigned to the ORF class and has an uncertain function. This CDR3 has 16 residues. The V end was cut by 0 bases, the J end by 2 bases, with 14 bases between. The CDR3 is CARSLEFPGPQETQYF. For the CDR3, the DNA is TGTGCCAGAAGCTTGGAGTTTCCGGGCCCACAAGAGACCCAGTACTTC.